A selection of T cell receptor beta chains follows, all from one sample in a study of cytomegalovirus exposure and HLA in healthy donors. Produced via immunoSEQ multiplex PCR; TCRdb's table is partial and in-frame only. The data hold roughly 160,000 clones, with roughly four fifths observed a single time. Material: PBMCs. The receptors stem from a male donor in good health and CMV-seropositive. CDR3s include the opening cysteine and the closing phenylalanine or tryptophan. Fields, in order: V gene, D gene, CDR3 length, clone size, J gene, CDR3 DNA, CDR3 protein. D genes are given only for firm matches. The listing skips clone size in some rows; elsewhere it reads once, few, many or a size class.

v_call: TRBV7-9
d_call: NA
cdr3_length: 16
clone_size: NA
j_call: TRBJ1-2
cdr3_nt: TGTGCCAGCAGCTTTTACCCTGACAGATTTCCCTATGGCTACACCTTC
cdr3_aa: CASSFYPDRFPYGYTF

v_call: TRBV7-2
d_call: NA
cdr3_length: 12
clone_size: few
j_call: TRBJ2-7
cdr3_nt: TGTGCCAGCAGCAGAGGCGGATACGAGCAGTACTTC
cdr3_aa: CASSRGGYEQYF

v_call: TRBV5-6
d_call: NA
cdr3_length: 16
clone_size: NA
j_call: TRBJ1-5
cdr3_nt: TGTGCCAGCAGCTTGGGAGGAGGCTATAGCAATCAGCCCCAGCATTTT
cdr3_aa: CASSLGGGYSNQPQHF

v_call: TRBV5-1
d_call: TRBD1
cdr3_length: 16
clone_size: NA
j_call: TRBJ1-3
cdr3_nt: TGCGCCAGCAGCATCACAGGGGGCGCGATTGGAAACACCATATATTTT
cdr3_aa: CASSITGGAIGNTIYF

v_call: TRBV5-4
d_call: NA
cdr3_length: 13
clone_size: NA
j_call: TRBJ2-7
cdr3_nt: TGTGCCAGCAGCTTGCCCGGAACAGGCGAGCAGTACTTC
cdr3_aa: CASSLPGTGEQYF

v_call: TRBV4-3
d_call: NA
cdr3_length: 13
clone_size: NA
j_call: TRBJ1-1
cdr3_nt: TGCGCCAGCAGCGCCGACAGGAGCACTGAAGCTTTCTTT
cdr3_aa: CASSADRSTEAFF

v_call: TRBV11-3
d_call: NA
cdr3_length: 13
clone_size: NA
j_call: TRBJ2-5
cdr3_nt: TGTGCCAGCAGCTTCTCCCTGTCAGAGACCCAGTACTTC
cdr3_aa: CASSFSLSETQYF

v_call: TRBV6-1
d_call: TRBD1
cdr3_length: 14
clone_size: NA
j_call: TRBJ2-2
cdr3_nt: TGTGCCAGCATGCCGGGACAGATGACCGGGGAGCTGTTTTTT
cdr3_aa: CASMPGQMTGELFF

v_call: TRBV29-1
d_call: NA
cdr3_length: 12
clone_size: NA
j_call: TRBJ1-1
cdr3_nt: TGCAGCGTTGATCGGGGGGGGGCTGAAGCTTTCTTT
cdr3_aa: CSVDRGGAEAFF

v_call: TRBV5-1
d_call: NA
cdr3_length: 15
clone_size: NA
j_call: TRBJ1-4
cdr3_nt: TGCGCCAGCAGCAGACAGGAGGCAACTAATGAAAAACTGTTTTTT
cdr3_aa: CASSRQEATNEKLFF

v_call: TRBV30
d_call: NA
cdr3_length: 10
clone_size: few
j_call: TRBJ2-1
cdr3_nt: TGTGCCTGGAGTGGAGGGACACAGTTCTTC
cdr3_aa: CAWSGGTQFF

v_call: TRBV25-1
d_call: TRBD2
cdr3_length: 16
clone_size: NA
j_call: TRBJ2-1
cdr3_nt: TGTGCCAGCAGTGACATTCGGGCTAGCGGGAACAATGAGCAGTTCTTC
cdr3_aa: CASSDIRASGNNEQFF

v_call: TRBV6-5
d_call: NA
cdr3_length: 15
clone_size: NA
j_call: TRBJ1-1
cdr3_nt: TGTGCCAGCAGTTACGACAGGCTAATGAACACTGAAGCTTTCTTT
cdr3_aa: CASSYDRLMNTEAFF

v_call: TRBV7-9
d_call: NA
cdr3_length: 15
clone_size: once
j_call: TRBJ2-7
cdr3_nt: TGTGCCAGCAGCTTGGGGCAGGGGCTTGCCTACGAGCAGTACTTC
cdr3_aa: CASSLGQGLAYEQYF

v_call: TRBV2
d_call: TRBD1
cdr3_length: 13
clone_size: NA
j_call: TRBJ2-4
cdr3_nt: TGTGCCAGCAGGCGAACAGGGGTGAACAGTCAGTACTTC
cdr3_aa: CASRRTGVNSQYF

v_call: TRBV7-2
d_call: NA
cdr3_length: 14
clone_size: few
j_call: TRBJ2-2
cdr3_nt: TGTGCCAGCAGCTTCGGAGAAGGCACCGGGGAGCTGTTTTTT
cdr3_aa: CASSFGEGTGELFF

v_call: TRBV4-1
d_call: NA
cdr3_length: 16
clone_size: NA
j_call: TRBJ1-5
cdr3_nt: TGCGCCAGCAGCCGACTCCAGGCGGGAGGCAATCAGCCCCAGCATTTT
cdr3_aa: CASSRLQAGGNQPQHF

v_call: TRBV19
d_call: TRBD2
cdr3_length: 15
clone_size: NA
j_call: TRBJ2-7
cdr3_nt: TGTGCCAGTAGTCGAACCGGGACTACAAACTACGAGCAGTACTTC
cdr3_aa: CASSRTGTTNYEQYF

v_call: TRBV7-2
d_call: TRBD1
cdr3_length: 13
clone_size: NA
j_call: TRBJ1-5
cdr3_nt: TGTGCCAGCAGCTCAGACAGGGCGCAGCCCCAGCATTTT
cdr3_aa: CASSSDRAQPQHF

v_call: TRBV6-6
d_call: NA
cdr3_length: 12
clone_size: NA
j_call: TRBJ2-7
cdr3_nt: TGTGCCAGCAGTTACCCCGCGAGCGAGCAGTACTTC
cdr3_aa: CASSYPASEQYF

v_call: TRBV5-1
d_call: TRBD2
cdr3_length: 16
clone_size: NA
j_call: TRBJ2-1
cdr3_nt: TGCGCCAGCAGCTCCTATGGACTAGCGGCAAGCAATGAGCAGTTCTTC
cdr3_aa: CASSSYGLAASNEQFF

v_call: TRBV27
d_call: NA
cdr3_length: 18
clone_size: NA
j_call: TRBJ2-6
cdr3_nt: TGTGCCAGCAGTCACCACGTCGGGATGGGTACTGGGGCCAACGTCCTGACTTTC
cdr3_aa: CASSHHVGMGTGANVLTF

v_call: TRBV7-9
d_call: TRBD1
cdr3_length: 13
clone_size: NA
j_call: TRBJ1-2
cdr3_nt: TGTGCCAGCAGCGAACAGGGGGCAGTTGGCTACACCTTC
cdr3_aa: CASSEQGAVGYTF

v_call: TRBV7-2
d_call: NA
cdr3_length: 12
clone_size: NA
j_call: TRBJ1-1
cdr3_nt: TGTGCCAGCAGCTTAGGGCAGATAGAAGCTTTCTTT
cdr3_aa: CASSLGQIEAFF

v_call: TRBV27
d_call: NA
cdr3_length: 13
clone_size: NA
j_call: TRBJ2-7
cdr3_nt: TGTGCCAGCAGCCCCGGGTCGGCCTACGAGCAGTACTTC
cdr3_aa: CASSPGSAYEQYF

v_call: TRBV6-1
d_call: TRBD1
cdr3_length: 14
clone_size: NA
j_call: TRBJ1-3
cdr3_nt: TGTGCCAGGGGAGGGACAGGCTCTGGAAACACCATATATTTT
cdr3_aa: CARGGTGSGNTIYF

v_call: TRBV6-1
d_call: NA
cdr3_length: 17
clone_size: NA
j_call: TRBJ1-6
cdr3_nt: TGTGCCAGCAGTGAAGACGAGGGAAGCTCCTATAATTCACCCCTCCACTTT
cdr3_aa: CASSEDEGSSYNSPLHF

v_call: TRBV28
d_call: TRBD2
cdr3_length: 16
clone_size: NA
j_call: TRBJ2-7
cdr3_nt: TGTGCCAGCAGTTCCCCGACTAGCGGGGCGTCCTACGAGCAGTACTTC
cdr3_aa: CASSSPTSGASYEQYF

v_call: TRBV5-1
d_call: NA
cdr3_length: 15
clone_size: NA
j_call: TRBJ2-3
cdr3_nt: TGCGCCAGCAAGCGGAGCGCCTCAGACACAGATACGCAGTATTTT
cdr3_aa: CASKRSASDTDTQYF

v_call: TRBV2
d_call: NA
cdr3_length: 15
clone_size: NA
j_call: TRBJ1-2
cdr3_nt: TGTGCCAGCACTGAAGGGCAGGGACTCTACTATGGCTACACCTTC
cdr3_aa: CASTEGQGLYYGYTF

v_call: TRBV11-2
d_call: NA
cdr3_length: 11
clone_size: once
j_call: TRBJ2-1
cdr3_nt: TGTGCCAGCAGCCGCCGGGAAGAGCAGTTCTTC
cdr3_aa: CASSRREEQFF